This T cell receptor beta chain was observed in a study of CD8 T cells in cerebrospinal fluid in Alzheimer's disease. Overall study: CSF T cell clonal expansion was assessed by plate-based nested PCR and droplet-based sequencing. Regarding the study as a whole: Healthy subjects less often had a clone of at least 3% than Alzheimer's patients.

In terms of frequency, this clonotype is medium-sized (0.01 to 0.1%). Its antigen is unknown. The CDR3 sequence is 16 residues long. Germline V lookup: CDR1 LNHDA, CDR2 SQIVND (reference sequence). TCRdb reworked the 10x single-cell sequencing reads into one entry per CDR3 protein, no DNA. The table gives approximately 800 distinct CDR3 sequences; the top ten clones make up about 13% of it. Every participant was in good physical condition without acute infectious disease. The chain recombines TRBV19 with TRBJ2-5; TCRdb selects TRBD1, and the lack of DNA leaves this call unchecked. Source material: cerebrospinal fluid. The sequence came from a human donor with Parkinson's disease. The CDR3 spells CASSPRWQPLRETQYF.